This TCR beta chain was recovered during a study of graft-versus-host responses after intestinal transplantation. Profiling relied on immunoSEQ multiplex PCR, and the TCRdb table lists in-frame clones only, not all of them. The table records tens of thousands of clones, 80% to 95% of them present only once. This clone has only one observation. The antigen remains undetermined. V was pared by 1 base and J by 0 bases, with 9 bases of the junction left unmatched. CDR3 length: 18 residues. Germline CDR1 reads SGHVS; CDR2 reads FNYEAQ. Study conclusions and caveats: Declines in HvG clones occurring early post-transplant were associated with peak circulating GvH clone levels.

The V call is TRBV7-6, the J call TRBJ2-7; 10 bases are shared with TRBD2. Material: PBMCs, obtained about 800 days after a first intestinal transplant, on the day of a second. The receptor was derived from a human patient who received an intestinal transplant, so some T cells may come from the graft donor. As DNA, the CDR3 is TGTGCCAGCAGCTTAGGTACTAGCGGGGCCCACCTCTCCTACGAGCAGTACTTC. Amino acids: CASSLGTSGAHLSYEQYF.